The 26 T cell receptor beta chains below come from one sample, sequenced in a study of T-cell memory formation after mild COVID-19. TCRdb re-derived calls from the 5' RACE reads in MiXCR, one entry per CDR3 protein. The table includes 350,000 to 500,000 distinct CDR3 sequences, about 20% detected once. Sequencing was performed on PBMCs or a T cell subset sorted from them (not recorded which). These receptor sequences come from a man between 18 and 29 years old who had mild COVID-19 (a few samples of this study predate the infection). Cell type and time point are not known.

This clonotype was detected only a few times. The CDR3 DNA is TGCGCCAGCAGCGGGGGACAAAAGAACACTGAAGCTTTCTTT. Amino acids: CASSGGQKNTEAFF. The V and J genes are TRBV5-1 and TRBJ1-1, with D possibly matching TRBD1 (6 bases). CDR1 is SGHRS, CDR2 YFSETQ, per germline. Trimming took 4 bases from V and 1 from J, leaving 11 bases between them. This CDR3 region has 14 residues.

This clonotype was found a few times. V usage is TRBV5-4 and J usage is TRBJ2-7, with 8 bases identical to TRBD1. The germline CDR1 and CDR2 sequences are SGHNT and YYREEE (reference sequence). This CDR3 has 14 amino acids. Germline trimming cut 4 bases from V and 3 bases from J; bases unmatched to any gene: 6. CDR3 sequence (DNA): TGTGCCAGCAGCGGTGGACAGGGTTTCTACGAGCAGTACTTC. Translating gives CASSGGQGFYEQYF.

The table lists this clonotype with many counts. J is TRBJ2-1 and V is TRBV7-9; D is undetermined. Between the trimmed V and J ends, which lost 7 bases and 4 bases, there was a span of 11 bases. CDR3 length equals 13 residues. Germline CDR1 and CDR2: SEHNR and FQNEAQ (reference sequence). The CDR3 bases are TGTGCCAGCACCCTCCCGGCGTACAATGAGCAGTTCTTC. Its translation is CASTLPAYNEQFF.

The chain has TRBV7-9 and TRBJ1-1; tentatively, D is TRBD1 (6 bases). Trimming pared 5 bases from V and 6 bases from J, leaving 16 bases between. Looked up from germline, CDR1 is SEHNR and CDR2 is FQNEAQ (reference sequence). The CDR3 totals 14 residues. The CDR3 protein is CASSLLSRGPEAFF. The CDR3 region has the DNA TGTGCCAGCAGCCTTTTGTCCCGGGGGCCTGAAGCTTTCTTT. The whole variable domain, remainder taken from reference TRBV7-9 and TRBJ1-1, is DTGVSQNPRHKITKRGQNVTFRCDPISEHNRLYWYRQTLGQGPEFLTYFQNEAQLEKSRLLSDRFSAERPKGSFSTLEIQRTEQGDSAMYLCASSLLSRGPEAFFGQGTRLTVV.

Many counts were recorded for this clonotype. The V and J genes are TRBV2 and TRBJ1-6, with 8 bases lining up with TRBD1. Germline CDR1 is SNHLY and CDR2 is FYNNEI. The CDR3 is 14 amino acids. The junction had 9 bases not matched to a gene; V was cut back by 7 bases and J by 10 bases. CDR3 residues: CASTIPGQASPLHF. The DNA of the CDR3 is TGTGCCAGCACCATACCGGGACAGGCATCACCCCTCCACTTT. Based on the CDR3 plus reference TRBV2 and TRBJ1-6, the full variable domain is EPEVTQTPSHQVTQMGQEVILRCVPISNHLYFYWYRQILGQKVEFLVSFYNNEISEKSEIFDDQFSVERPDGSNFTLKIRSTKLEDSAMYFCASTIPGQASPLHFGNGTRLTVT.

This clonotype was picked up a small number of times. V and J are TRBV19 and TRBJ1-1; D gene ambiguous. Germline-derived CDR1 and CDR2 are LNHDA and SQIVND (reference sequence). The CDR3 extends over 10 amino acids. Trimming shortened V by 5 bases and J by 10 bases, and 8 bases separated the two germline ends. The chain's CDR3 is CASSGRVAFF. In nucleotides, the CDR3 is TGTGCCAGTAGTGGGCGAGTAGCTTTCTTT.

This clonotype came up a few times. The V gene is TRBV5-4, the J gene TRBJ2-3, with a possible D match to TRBD2 (6 bases). The CDR3 is 14 residues long. CDR1 and CDR2 (germline): SGHNT, YYREEE (reference sequence). V was cut by 3 bases and J by 0 bases, with 8 bases left in between. The CDR3 is CASSWGTSTDTQYF. The CDR3 nucleotides are TGTGCCAGCAGCTGGGGGACTAGCACAGATACGCAGTATTTT.

The chain recombines TRBV2 with TRBJ1-5; D is unclear. The germline V gene encodes CDR1 SNHLY and CDR2 FYNNEI. Trimming stripped 4 bases from V and 5 bases from J, with 9 bases between. This CDR3 is built from 13 residues. The CDR3 region is CASSVALHQPQHF. Written as DNA, the CDR3 is TGTGCCAGCAGTGTGGCACTGCATCAGCCCCAGCATTTT. The variable domain in full, completed from reference TRBV2 and TRBJ1-5, reads EPEVTQTPSHQVTQMGQEVILRCVPISNHLYFYWYRQILGQKVEFLVSFYNNEISEKSEIFDDQFSVERPDGSNFTLKIRSTKLEDSAMYFCASSVALHQPQHFGDGTRLSIL.

This clonotype was observed at least ten times. The rearrangement uses TRBV20-1 and TRBJ2-5; 8 bases line up with TRBD2. V shed 0 bases, J shed 1 base, and the junction held 4 bases outside the gene matches. Germline V gives CDR1 DFQATT, CDR2 SNEGSKA (reference sequence). The CDR3 consists of 15 residues. The CDR3 region has the DNA TGCAGTGCTAGAGAGCTAACTAGCGGCCAAGAGACCCAGTACTTC. Translated: CSARELTSGQETQYF.

This clonotype was detected a few times. The rearrangement links TRBV4-1 to TRBJ1-5; the match to TRBD1 covers 11 bases. There are 16 residues in the CDR3. The germline V gene encodes CDR1 MGHRA and CDR2 YSYEKL. The V segment lost 3 bases and the J segment 4 bases; nucleotides outside the gene matches: 5. The CDR3 DNA is TGCGCCAGCAGCCAGGGACAGGGGGTACGTAATCAGCCCCAGCATTTT. Its protein product is CASSQGQGVRNQPQHF.

The chain uses TRBV10-3 and TRBJ2-1; the match to TRBD1 covers 9 bases. This CDR3 is built from 13 residues. Germline values: CDR1 ENHRY, CDR2 SYGVKD. V shed 7 bases and J 8 bases; nucleotides not matched to a gene: 6. This CDR3 reads CAITGQGTDEQFF. DNA for the CDR3: TGTGCCATCACCGGACAGGGGACGGATGAGCAGTTCTTC.

This clonotype was seen repeatedly, ten times or more. The rearrangement uses TRBV6-1 and TRBJ2-7; maybe TRBD2 (6 bases). The CDR3 has 12 residues. The germline V and J ends were trimmed by 4 bases and 6 bases, with 10 bases remaining between them. Germline-derived CDR1 and CDR2 are MNHNS and SASEGT. CDR3 amino acids: CASSGLLAEQYF. The CDR3, as DNA: TGTGCCAGCAGTGGATTACTAGCCGAGCAGTACTTC.

As for this clonotype: The junction departs from germline at one end; a sequencing error may be responsible. J is TRBJ2-2 and V is TRBV7-3, with TRBD1 matching 9 bases. This CDR3 contains 16 residues. CDR1 is SGHTA and CDR2 is FQGTGA in the germline V gene. CDR3 sequence (DNA): TGTGCCAGCAGCGCTAACAGGGGGCGGAACACCTGGGAGCTGTTTTTT. Its translation is CASSANRGRNTWELFF.

This rearrangement joins TRBV20-1 to TRBJ2-2; tentative D call: TRBD2 (6 bases). Trimming left V 0 bases short and J 8 bases short, with 25 bases between. The CDR3 contains 18 residues. The V gene's germline CDR1 is DFQATT and CDR2 SNEGSKA (reference sequence). The CDR3 DNA follows: TGCAGTGCTAGAGATCCTTTAGGCGGGGTAGCAGAGTCGGGGGAGCTGTTTTTT. Its protein product is CSARDPLGGVAESGELFF.

The rearrangement uses TRBV5-1 and TRBJ2-7, with 8 bases identical to TRBD1. This CDR3 has 15 amino acids. CDR1 SGHRS and CDR2 YFSETQ come from the germline V gene. The V and J ends lost 4 bases and 3 bases, in that order; junction bases with no gene match: 9. In DNA, the CDR3 is TGCGCCAGCAGCACCGGACAGGGAATAGTCTACGAGCAGTACTTC. It codes for CASSTGQGIVYEQYF.

The chain recombines TRBV5-1 with TRBJ2-2; the D gene is possibly TRBD2 (6 bases). V shed 3 bases and J shed 4 bases, with 13 bases lying between them. The CDR3 is 15 residues long. Germline V lookup: CDR1 SGHRS, CDR2 YFSETQ. The CDR3 DNA reads as TGCGCCAGCAGCTCGGGAGTGGGAATCACCGGGGAGCTGTTTTTT. It is translated as CASSSGVGITGELFF.

This clonotype came up once. The J gene is TRBJ2-5, the V gene TRBV10-2; D remains ambiguous. The germline gives CDR1 WSHSY, CDR2 SAAADI. The CDR3 spans 13 residues. V lost 4 bases to trimming and J lost 4 bases, with 10 bases between them. CDR3 nucleotide sequence: TGCGCCAGCAGTGGGTTAGCCGCAGAGACCCAGTACTTC. It specifies CASSGLAAETQYF.

The chain employs TRBV5-1 and TRBJ2-5; weak D call: TRBD2 (6 bases). The germline gives CDR1 SGHRS, CDR2 YFSETQ. The CDR3 runs 15 residues. V shed 4 bases and J shed 1 base, with 14 bases lying between them. The CDR3 is CASSPSRGTQETQYF. The CDR3 nucleotides read TGCGCCAGCAGCCCGTCCCGGGGGACCCAAGAGACCCAGTACTTC.

J is TRBJ2-1 and V is TRBV20-1; possible D gene TRBD2, 6 bases. The CDR3 length is 14 residues. Trimming cost V 3 bases and J 5 bases, with 14 bases left between them. Germline assignment: CDR1 DFQATT and CDR2 SNEGSKA (reference sequence). The CDR3 reads CSARASELNNEQFF. The CDR3 DNA sequence: TGCAGTGCTAGGGCTAGCGAGCTAAACAATGAGCAGTTCTTC.

The chain employs TRBV10-3 and TRBJ2-6; D is undetermined. Germline V gene data show CDR1 as ENHRY and CDR2 as SYGVKD. The V end was cut by 8 bases, the J end by 1 base, with 9 bases between. CDR3 length: 14 amino acids. The DNA of the CDR3 is TGTGCCATCCTTGGGAAATCTGGGGCCAACGTCCTGACTTTC. Protein product: CAILGKSGANVLTF.

Many counts were recorded for this clonotype. The chain uses TRBV5-1 and TRBJ2-7; no reliable D call. Germline V gene sequence: CDR1 SGHRS, CDR2 YFSETQ. The CDR3 contains 15 residues. V lost 0 bases to trimming and J lost 3 bases, with 13 bases between them. CDR3 in amino acids: CASSLAILTDYEQYF. The DNA for the CDR3 is TGCGCCAGCAGCTTGGCCATACTGACGGACTACGAGCAGTACTTC.

This clonotype was observed a few times. The genes are TRBV6-2 or TRBV6-3 and TRBJ2-7, with D perhaps TRBD1 (5 bases). The V gene's germline CDR1 is MNHEY and CDR2 SVGEGT. This CDR3 is built from 13 residues. V gave up 8 bases and J gave up 2 bases, with 13 bases separating them. The CDR3 sequence: CASSDTPAYEQYV. CDR3 nucleotide sequence: TGTGCCAGCTCGGACACGCCAGCCTACGAGCAGTACGTC.

The V and J genes are TRBV18 and TRBJ2-7; TRBD1 is a possible D gene (5 bases). Germline V gives CDR1 KGHSH, CDR2 LQKENI. The germline V and J ends were trimmed by 2 bases and 1 base, with 12 bases remaining between them. This CDR3 is 15 amino acids long. CDR3 DNA sequence: TGTGCCAGCTCACCAGGCAGGGAACGGTCCTACGAGCAGTACGTC. Its translation: CASSPGRERSYEQYV.

The chain joins TRBV21-1 to TRBJ2-4; the table assigns TRBD1, which was not confirmed against the DNA. TRBV21-1 is a pseudogene locus. The CDR3 loop spans 14 amino acids. The CDR3 region is CASSRQGAVNIQYF. The CDR3 nucleotides are TGTGCCAGCAGCCGCCAGGGGGCCGTAAACATTCAGTACTTC.

This rearrangement joins TRBV7-9 to TRBJ1-2; D gene uncertain. Trimming pared 0 bases from V and 6 bases from J, leaving 5 bases between. This CDR3 is built from 12 residues. The germline gives CDR1 SEHNR, CDR2 FQNEAQ (reference sequence). This CDR3 reads CASSLATNGYTF. The CDR3 DNA sequence: TGTGCCAGCAGCTTAGCAACCAATGGCTACACCTTC.

This clonotype has more than one count but fewer than ten. The rearrangement links TRBV19 to TRBJ2-7; TRBD2 might be the D (6 bases). The germline V gene has CDR1 LNHDA and CDR2 SQIVND (reference sequence). This CDR3 contains 13 residues. V was cut by 6 bases and J by 4 bases, with 13 bases left in between. CDR3 nucleotide sequence: TGTGCCAGTAGACCCCCGGGGGAATACGAGCAGTACTTC. Its protein is CASRPPGEYEQYF.